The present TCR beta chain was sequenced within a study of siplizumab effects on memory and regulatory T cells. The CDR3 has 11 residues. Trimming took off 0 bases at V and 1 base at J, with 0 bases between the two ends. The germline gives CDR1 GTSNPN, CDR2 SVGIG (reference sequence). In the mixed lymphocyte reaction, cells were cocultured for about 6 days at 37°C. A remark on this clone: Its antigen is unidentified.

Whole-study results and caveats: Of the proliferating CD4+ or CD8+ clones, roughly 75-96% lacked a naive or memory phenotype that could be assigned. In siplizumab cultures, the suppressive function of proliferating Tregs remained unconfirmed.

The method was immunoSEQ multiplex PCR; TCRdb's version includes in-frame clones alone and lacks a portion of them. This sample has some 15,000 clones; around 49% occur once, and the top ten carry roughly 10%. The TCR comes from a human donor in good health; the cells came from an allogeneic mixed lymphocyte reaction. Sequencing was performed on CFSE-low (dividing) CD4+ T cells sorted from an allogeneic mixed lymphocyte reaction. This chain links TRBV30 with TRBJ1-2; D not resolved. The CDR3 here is CAWSVNYGYTF. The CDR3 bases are TGTGCCTGGAGTGTTAACTATGGCTACACCTTC.